This TCR beta chain derives from a study of identical twins. Turning to this clonotype: Antigen unknown.

Study-wide findings and caveats: Cord blood beta clonotypes that were abundant carried fewer insertions, and memory repertoires showed no such trend.

The authors used template switching to add a universal primer site and gave cDNA unique molecular identifiers. TCRdb re-analysed the 5' RACE reads in MiXCR, keeping a single row per CDR3 protein. The profile shows 450,000 to 650,000 distinct CDR3 sequences, 13% to 15% of them singletons. The V gene lost 7 bases and the J gene lost 5 bases, with 17 bases spanning the gap. CDR3 length equals 15 residues. CDR1 MNHEY and CDR2 SVGEGT come from the germline V gene. The same data also went into a second study, on yellow fever vaccine responses in identical twins.

The sample comprised CD4+ T cells sorted from blood. This sequence joins TRBV6-2 or TRBV6-3 and TRBJ2-2, with TRBD1 as a possible D gene (5 bases). The clonotype originates from a woman under 30 in good health. Here the CDR3 DNA reads TGTGCCAGCAAGAGAAATGGACACTCTACCGGGGAGCTGTTTTTT. It is translated as CASKRNGHSTGELFF.